This is a list of T cell receptor beta chains from one sample in a study of response to subunit inactivated influenza vaccine. TCRdb redid the calling of the RT-PCR reads with MiXCR, one entry per CDR3 protein. The table lists roughly 710,000 distinct CDR3 sequences, about 14% of them singletons, with roughly 7.6% in the top ten. Sequencing used PBMCs from blood, obtained around 14 days before vaccination. The origin of the receptors is a man aged 45 to 65 who received an inactivated influenza vaccine. Both conserved end residues are part of each CDR3. Each record gives: V gene, D gene, J gene, clone size, CDR3 protein, CDR3 DNA. The D gene is left open where the match is weak. Clone sizes are given selectively: once, few, many, or a class where the clone is expanded.

TRBV11-1,TRBD1,TRBJ2-6,NA,CASSFYRDRIQSGANVLTF,TGTGCCAGCAGCTTTTACCGGGACAGGATTCAATCTGGGGCCAACGTCCTGACTTTC
TRBV12-3/TRBV12-4,NA,TRBJ2-3,NA,CASSALAADTQYF,TGTGCCAGCAGTGCGCTAGCAGCAGATACGCAGTATTTT
TRBV12-3/TRBV12-4,NA,TRBJ2-5,NA,CASSLENRVSFQETQYF,TGTGCCAGCAGTTTAGAGAACAGGGTTTCGTTTCAAGAGACCCAGTACTTC
TRBV6-5,TRBD1,TRBJ2-7,many,CASSYARPGQGSYEQYF,TGTGCCAGCAGTTACGCCCGACCGGGACAGGGCTCCTACGAGCAGTACTTC
TRBV19,NA,TRBJ1-2,NA,CASSMNGDYGYTF,TGTGCCAGTAGTATGAATGGGGACTATGGCTACACCTTC
TRBV5-1,TRBD1,TRBJ2-5,NA,CASSSWTGETQYF,TGCGCCAGCAGCTCCTGGACAGGGGAGACCCAGTACTTC
TRBV20-1,TRBD2,TRBJ2-1,few,CSAWTSGRALEQFF,TGCAGTGCTTGGACTAGCGGGAGGGCCCTTGAGCAGTTCTTC
TRBV10-3,TRBD1,TRBJ2-6,NA,CAISAPGQGTSGANVLTF,TGTGCCATCAGTGCTCCGGGACAGGGGACAAGTGGGGCCAACGTCCTGACTTTC
TRBV15,NA,TRBJ1-5,NA,CATSRDPRADQPQHF,TGTGCCACCAGCAGAGATCCTAGGGCCGATCAGCCCCAGCATTTT
TRBV4-2,TRBD2,TRBJ2-7,NA,CASSPQGGWEQYF,TGTGCCAGCAGCCCCCAGGGAGGGTGGGAGCAGTACTTC
TRBV5-6,NA,TRBJ2-3,NA,CASSPTGFRTDTQYF,TGTGCCAGCAGCCCCACAGGGTTCCGCACAGATACGCAGTATTTT
TRBV27,NA,TRBJ1-1,many,CASSTNEVNTEAFF,TGTGCCAGCAGTACAAACGAGGTGAACACTGAAGCTTTCTTT
TRBV7-2,NA,TRBJ1-5,few,CASSSMGTAYSNQPQHF,TGTGCCAGCAGTTCGATGGGTACAGCCTATAGCAATCAGCCCCAGCATTTT
TRBV6-5,NA,TRBJ1-2,few,CASRSYYGYTF,TGTGCCAGCAGATCCTACTATGGCTACACCTTC
TRBV5-1,NA,TRBJ2-2,once,CASSLSSANTGELFF,TGCGCCAGCAGCTTGTCTTCAGCGAACACCGGGGAGCTGTTTTTT
TRBV11-2,NA,TRBJ2-5,NA,CASSPGWGAFVTQYF,TGTGCCAGCAGCCCGGGGTGGGGGGCTTTCGTGACCCAGTACTTC
TRBV20-1,TRBD2,TRBJ2-7,NA,CSAMASGRARYEQYF,TGCAGTGCCATGGCTAGCGGGAGGGCCCGATACGAGCAGTACTTC
TRBV28,NA,TRBJ2-1,few,CASSSPAGSYNEQFF,TGTGCCAGCAGTTCCCCGGCTGGATCCTACAATGAGCAGTTCTTC
TRBV27,NA,TRBJ1-1,NA,CASSLLGARNTEAFF,TGTGCCAGCAGTTTATTGGGGGCTCGGAACACTGAAGCTTTCTTT
TRBV4-2,TRBD2,TRBJ2-3,NA,CASSQDPTSGRGDTQYF,TGTGCCAGCAGCCAAGATCCGACTAGCGGGAGGGGTGATACGCAGTATTTT
TRBV10-3,NA,TRBJ1-1,few,CAISENPGSNTEAFF,TGTGCCATCAGTGAGAATCCAGGGAGTAACACTGAAGCTTTCTTT
TRBV30,NA,TRBJ2-1,NA,CAWSTSVSSYNEQFF,TGTGCCTGGAGTACTAGTGTAAGCTCCTACAATGAGCAGTTCTTC
TRBV12-3/TRBV12-4,NA,TRBJ2-7,NA,CASSFSEEQYF,TGTGCCAGCAGTTTTTCAGAAGAGCAGTACTTC